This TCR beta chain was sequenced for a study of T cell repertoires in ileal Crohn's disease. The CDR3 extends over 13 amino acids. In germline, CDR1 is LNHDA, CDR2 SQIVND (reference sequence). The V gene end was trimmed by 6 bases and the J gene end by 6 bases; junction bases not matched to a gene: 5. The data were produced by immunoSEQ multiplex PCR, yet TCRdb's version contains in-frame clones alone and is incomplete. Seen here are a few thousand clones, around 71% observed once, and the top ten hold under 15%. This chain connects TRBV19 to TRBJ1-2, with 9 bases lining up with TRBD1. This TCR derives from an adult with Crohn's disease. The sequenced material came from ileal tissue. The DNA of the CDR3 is TGTGCCAGTAGGAACAGGGGGCGGGATGGCTACACCTTC. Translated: CASRNRGRDGYTF.